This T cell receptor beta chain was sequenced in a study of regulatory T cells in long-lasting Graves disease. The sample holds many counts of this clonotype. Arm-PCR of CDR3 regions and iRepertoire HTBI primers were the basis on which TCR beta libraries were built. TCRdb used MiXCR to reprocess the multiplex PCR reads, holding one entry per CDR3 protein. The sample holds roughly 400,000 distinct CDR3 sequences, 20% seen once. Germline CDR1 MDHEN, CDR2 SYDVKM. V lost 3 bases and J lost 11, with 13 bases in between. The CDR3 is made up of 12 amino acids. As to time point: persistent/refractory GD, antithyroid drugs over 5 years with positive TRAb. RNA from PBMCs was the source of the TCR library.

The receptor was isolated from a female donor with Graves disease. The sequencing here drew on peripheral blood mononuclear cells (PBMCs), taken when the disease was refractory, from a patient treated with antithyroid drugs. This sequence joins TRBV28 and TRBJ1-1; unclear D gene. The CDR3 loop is CASSLPLRLAFF. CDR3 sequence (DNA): TGTGCCAGCAGTTTGCCCCTGCGTTTGGCTTTCTTT.